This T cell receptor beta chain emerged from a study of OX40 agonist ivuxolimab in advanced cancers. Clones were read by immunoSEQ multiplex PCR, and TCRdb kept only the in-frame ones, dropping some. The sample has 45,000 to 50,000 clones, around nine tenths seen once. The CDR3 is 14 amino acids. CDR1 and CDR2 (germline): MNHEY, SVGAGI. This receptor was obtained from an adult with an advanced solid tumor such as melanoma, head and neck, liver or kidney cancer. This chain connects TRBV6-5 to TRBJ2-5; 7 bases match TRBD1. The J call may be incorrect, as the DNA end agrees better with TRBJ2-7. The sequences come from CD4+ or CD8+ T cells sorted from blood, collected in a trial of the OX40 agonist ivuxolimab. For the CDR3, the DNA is TGTGCCAGCAGTCCGACAGGGAGTTTCTACGAGCAGTACTTC. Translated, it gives CASSPTGSFYEQYF.